This entry is about one T cell receptor beta chain. Its antigen is currently unknown. Each individual donor underwent a draw of approximately 9.6 milliliters of peripheral blood. Isolation per sample recovered at least 6 million PBMCs. For the second PCR, which ran for about 6 to 12 cycles, a sample-barcoded 5' primer and a J-beta primer mix were used. TCRdb reprocessed the 5' RACE reads with MiXCR, giving one entry per CDR3 protein. Found here are 590,000 or so distinct CDR3 sequences, approximately 30% of them singletons; the top ten hold around 14%. This record belongs to a study of blood T cells in healthy people across ages. Study outcomes and limitations: More naive CD4+ cells and higher diversity marked long-lived donors relative to aged donors.

In germline, CDR1 is SGHRS, CDR2 YFSETQ. The length of the CDR3 is 16 residues. V was pared by 0 bases and J by 7 bases, with 6 bases of the junction left unmatched. This TCR was recovered from a woman aged 80 or older in good health. The chain is built from TRBV5-1 and TRBJ1-6; the match to TRBD1 covers 8 bases. Sequencing was carried out using blood. The chain's CDR3 is CASSLEVTGENSPLHF. Here the CDR3 DNA reads TGCGCCAGCAGCTTGGAAGTGACAGGGGAGAATTCACCCCTCCACTTT.